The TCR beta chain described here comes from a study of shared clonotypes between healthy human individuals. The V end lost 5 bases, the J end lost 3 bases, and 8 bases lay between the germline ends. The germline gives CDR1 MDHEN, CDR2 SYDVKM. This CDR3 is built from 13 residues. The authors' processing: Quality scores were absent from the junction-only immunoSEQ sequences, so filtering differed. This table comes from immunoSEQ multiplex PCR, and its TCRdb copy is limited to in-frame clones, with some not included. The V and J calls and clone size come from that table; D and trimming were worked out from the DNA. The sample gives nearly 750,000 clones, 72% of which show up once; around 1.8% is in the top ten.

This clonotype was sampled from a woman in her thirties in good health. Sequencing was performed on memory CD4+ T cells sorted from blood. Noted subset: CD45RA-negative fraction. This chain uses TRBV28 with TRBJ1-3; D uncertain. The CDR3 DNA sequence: TGTGCCAGCAGTGCCACAGATGGAAACACCATATATTTT. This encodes CASSATDGNTIYF.